One and the same sample provided the 9 T cell receptor beta chains below, sequenced in a study of T cells in Graves' hyperthyroidism and ophthalmopathy. It was RNA transcripts that yielded the amplified TCR beta CDR3 regions. During a first-round RT-PCR of the TCR CDR3, the HTBI primer set was used. Using its own MiXCR run on the multiplex PCR reads, TCRdb lists one record per CDR3 protein. The sample contains approximately 610,000 distinct CDR3 sequences, roughly 15% of which appear only once. Sequenced: blood. The receptor source for this set is a woman between 40 and 50 years old with Graves' ophthalmopathy.

This clonotype has a handful of counts. This rearrangement joins TRBV11-2 to TRBJ1-5; D not certain. CDR1 and CDR2 from the germline V gene are SGHAT and FQNNGV. This CDR3 comprises 13 residues. Trimming shortened V by 7 bases and J by 7 bases, and 14 bases separated the two germline ends. This CDR3 is CASNISPGQPQHF. CDR3 nucleotide sequence: TGTGCCAGCAACATAAGCCCCGGACAGCCCCAGCATTTT.

This clonotype has a count of ten or more. J is TRBJ2-2 and V is TRBV5-1; 7 bases map to TRBD1. The CDR3 loop spans 15 amino acids. The V gene end was trimmed by 4 bases and the J gene end by 4 bases; junction bases not matched to a gene: 7. Germline V gene sequence: CDR1 SGHRS, CDR2 YFSETQ. Here the CDR3 reads CASSATGQATGELFF. CDR3 nucleotides: TGCGCCAGCAGCGCGACAGGGCAAGCCACCGGGGAGCTGTTTTTT.

This clonotype came up a few times. The chain uses TRBV11-2 and TRBJ2-7, with 9 bases lining up with TRBD1. CDR1 and CDR2 from the germline V gene are SGHAT and FQNNGV. The V gene end was trimmed by 3 bases and the J gene end by 9 bases; junction bases not matched to a gene: 6. This CDR3 contains 13 residues. The CDR3 loop is CASSLWTGDWQYF. DNA of the CDR3: TGTGCCAGCAGCTTGTGGACAGGGGATTGGCAGTACTTC.

This clonotype was counted many times. The V call is TRBV11-2, the J call TRBJ2-7; 8 nucleotides line up with TRBD1. Germline V gives CDR1 SGHAT, CDR2 FQNNGV. Trimming at V came to 0 bases and at J to 5 bases, leaving 6 bases not matched to a gene. The CDR3 sequence is 15 residues long. Here the CDR3 DNA reads TGTGCCAGCAGCTTAGAACCCAGGGGGCGGAACGAGCAGTACTTC. This gives the protein CASSLEPRGRNEQYF.

The chain uses TRBV6-5 and TRBJ2-5; TRBD2 matches at 9 bases. Germline lookup yields CDR1 MNHEY and CDR2 SVGAGI. V shed 0 bases, J shed 0 bases, and the junction held 5 bases outside the gene matches. The CDR3 is made up of 17 amino acids. The CDR3 spells CASSYSGASGDQETQYF. CDR3 nucleotide sequence: TGTGCCAGCAGTTACTCAGGGGCTAGCGGGGACCAAGAGACCCAGTACTTC.

Many counts were recorded for this clonotype. The V gene is TRBV24-1, the J gene TRBJ2-7, with 8 bases fitting TRBD1. J gave up 5 bases and V 3 bases, and 8 bases lay outside the gene matches. This CDR3 region has 15 residues. Germline V CDR1 and CDR2: KGHDR, SFDVKD. The CDR3 DNA is TGTGCCACCAGTGATCCCGGACAGGGTTGGGACGAGCAGTACTTC. The encoded protein is CATSDPGQGWDEQYF.

The V gene is TRBV20-1, the J gene TRBJ1-5, with 7 bases matching TRBD1. Losses at the gene ends were 2 bases for V and 6 bases for J; bases not matched to a gene: 10. From germline, CDR1 is DFQATT and CDR2 SNEGSKA (reference sequence). This CDR3 spans 15 amino acids. This CDR3 is CSARPQGGGGQPQHF. CDR3 sequence (DNA): TGCAGTGCTAGACCCCAGGGGGGGGGTGGTCAGCCCCAGCATTTT.

This clonotype was seen at least ten times. The chain couples TRBV12-3 or TRBV12-4 to TRBJ1-5; D is possibly TRBD1 (6 bases). CDR3 size: 15 residues. V dropped 2 bases and J dropped 7 bases, with 15 bases sitting between them. The CDR3 here is CASSLSAGEGQPQHF. CDR3 sequence (DNA): TGTGCCAGCAGTTTATCGGCAGGGGAAGGGCAGCCCCAGCATTTT.

The chain recombines TRBV19 with TRBJ1-2; no clear D gene. V lost 4 bases and J 4 bases, leaving 19 bases between the germline ends. This CDR3 region has 16 residues. Germline CDR1 reads LNHDA; CDR2 reads SQIVND (reference sequence). The CDR3 region has the DNA TGTGCCAGTAGTACGCTCCTACAGACACCTGCCTATGGCTACACCTTC. Translation gives CASSTLLQTPAYGYTF. The full variable domain, completed using reference TRBV19 and TRBJ1-2, is DGGITQSPKYLFRKEGQNVTLSCEQNLNHDAMYWYRQDPGQGLRLIYYSQIVNDFQKGDIAEGYSVSREKKESFPLTVTSAQKNPTAFYLCASSTLLQTPAYGYTFGSGTRLTVV.